This passage covers 19 T cell receptor beta chains from one sample sequenced in a study of cytomegalovirus exposure and HLA in healthy donors. In the PCR, 60 Vbeta and 13 Jbeta primers were used. Some clones are missing from TCRdb's copy, which holds only in-frame ones; the method was immunoSEQ multiplex PCR. In the table there are about 150,000 clones, 70% to 85% of which are singletons. The sample consisted of PBMCs. The origin of the receptors is a man aged 25-45 years in good health and CMV-seronegative.

The CDR3 region has the DNA TGTGCCAGCAGCTTAGGGGGGCTGGGCTACACCTTC. Its translation: CASSLGGLGYTF. V is TRBV7-9 and J is TRBJ1-2; D possibly corresponds to TRBD1 (6 bases). V dropped 1 base and J dropped 8 bases, with 8 bases sitting between them. The length of the CDR3 is 12 residues. Germline V CDR1 and CDR2: SEHNR, FQNEAQ (reference sequence).

V and J are TRBV27 and TRBJ2-3; 15 bases fit TRBD2. With 2 bases clipped from V and 3 bases from J, the junction kept 6 bases outside the gene matches. There are 18 residues in the CDR3. Germline V CDR1 and CDR2: MNHEY, SMNVEV (reference sequence). The CDR3 nucleotides read TGTGCCAGCAGTTTAACAGGGACTAGCGGGGGGTGGACAGATACGCAGTATTTT. Protein product: CASSLTGTSGGWTDTQYF.

The chain employs TRBV28 and TRBJ1-2, with 9 bases fitting TRBD1. The germline gives CDR1 MDHEN, CDR2 SYDVKM. CDR3 size: 14 residues. The ends lost 4 bases at V and 4 bases at J; junction bases unmatched: 4. The CDR3 spells CASSSGQGSYGYTF. CDR3 nucleotide sequence: TGTGCCAGCAGTTCGGGACAGGGAAGCTATGGCTACACCTTC.

V usage is TRBV6-1 and J usage is TRBJ1-3; D remains ambiguous. V was pared by 7 bases and J by 0 bases, with 10 bases between. The CDR3 has 14 amino acids. Germline values: CDR1 MNHNS, CDR2 SASEGT. The CDR3 DNA reads TGTGCCAGCATTGTAGATAACTCTGGAAACACCATATATTTT. Its protein is CASIVDNSGNTIYF.

The chain combines TRBV5-4 with TRBJ2-1, with D unclear. From germline, CDR1 is SGHNT and CDR2 YYREEE (reference sequence). CDR3 length: 13 residues. The V end was cut by 0 bases, the J end by 8 bases, with 9 bases between. The CDR3 DNA is TGTGCCAGCAGCTTGGGAAGCATCGATGAGCAGTTCTTC. It translates to CASSLGSIDEQFF.

This clone is labeled medium-sized. The genes are TRBV5-1 and TRBJ2-3; D call uncertain. The CDR3 is made up of 15 amino acids. V lost 0 bases and J 2 bases, leaving 10 bases between the germline ends. CDR1 is SGHRS and CDR2 is YFSETQ in the germline V gene. CDR3 in DNA: TGCGCCAGCAGCTTGGCCTTACAGATCACAGATACGCAGTATTTT. It translates to CASSLALQITDTQYF.

This clone occurred once. The chain carries TRBV28 and TRBJ1-6; D is unclear. The CDR3 runs 12 residues. Trimming took off 4 bases at V and 8 bases at J, with 6 bases between the two ends. Germline V CDR1 and CDR2: MDHEN, SYDVKM. The CDR3 nucleotides are TGTGCCAGCAGTTGGAGGGATTCACCCCTCCACTTT. Its protein product is CASSWRDSPLHF.

The CDR3 sequence is CASSSSGANVLTF. CDR3 nucleotides: TGTGCCAGCAGTTCTTCTGGGGCCAACGTCCTGACTTTC. This chain connects TRBV6-6 to TRBJ2-6; no clear D gene. Trimming shortened V by 4 bases and J by 1 base, and 2 bases separated the two germline ends. The V gene's germline CDR1 is MNHNY and CDR2 SVGAGI (reference sequence). The CDR3 loop spans 13 amino acids.

The rearrangement links TRBV5-6 to TRBJ2-5, with D possibly TRBD1 on 7 matching bases. The tail of the sequence fits TRBJ2-7 better, so the J call may be wrong. Germline V lookup: CDR1 SGHDT, CDR2 YYEEEE. The CDR3 runs 14 residues. The CDR3 protein is CASSAGGSTYEQYF. Written as DNA, the CDR3 is TGTGCCAGCAGCGCAGGGGGGTCGACCTACGAGCAGTACTTC.

The chain links TRBV7-9 to TRBJ1-1; D perhaps matches TRBD1 (6 bases). The germline V and J ends were trimmed by 5 bases and 6 bases, with 16 bases remaining between them. Germline lookup yields CDR1 SEHNR and CDR2 FQNEAQ (reference sequence). The CDR3 runs 14 residues. CDR3 sequence: CASSPKQGNPEAFF. CDR3 nucleotides: TGTGCCAGCAGCCCAAAACAGGGAAATCCTGAAGCTTTCTTT.

V is TRBV4-2 and J is TRBJ2-2; the D is unclear. The CDR3 runs to 15 residues. Between the trimmed V and J ends, which lost 3 bases and 0 bases, there was a span of 8 bases. Germline CDR1 reads LGHNA; CDR2 reads YNFKEQ. The CDR3 nucleotides read TGTGCCAGCAGCCAGCAACTGCCGAACACCGGGGAGCTGTTTTTT. Translation gives CASSQQLPNTGELFF.

This clone was recorded a few times. Other DNA sequences in this specimen translate into the identical CDR3. The chain combines TRBV19 with TRBJ2-7; 9 bases fit TRBD1. This CDR3 region has 14 residues. J lost 1 base, V lost 3 bases, and 1 base had no gene match. Germline V lookup: CDR1 LNHDA, CDR2 SQIVND (reference sequence). CDR3 amino acids: CASSMGQGSYEQYF. The CDR3 DNA follows: TGTGCCAGTAGTATGGGACAGGGTTCCTACGAGCAGTACTTC.

The CDR3 DNA reads as TGTGCCAGCAGTAAATATAGCAATCAGCCCCAGCATTTT. This gives the protein CASSKYSNQPQHF. The chain links TRBV27 to TRBJ1-5; no clear D gene. The CDR3 extends over 13 amino acids. The germline CDR1 and CDR2 sequences are MNHEY and SMNVEV (reference sequence). The ends were cut back, 5 bases at V and 0 bases at J, with 5 bases in the middle.

This chain's CDR3 is CASSMTGVGDTDTQYF. The CDR3 DNA follows: TGTGCCAGCAGCATGACAGGGGTAGGGGACACAGATACGCAGTATTTT. The chain has TRBV7-3 and TRBJ2-3; TRBD1 aligns across 8 bases. This CDR3 is 16 amino acids long. Germline V CDR1 and CDR2: SGHTA, FQGTGA. V lost 5 bases to trimming and J lost 2 bases; unmatched junction nucleotides: 9.

The chain carries TRBV7-9 and TRBJ2-3; weak D call: TRBD1 (5 bases). Trimming took off 5 bases at V and 3 bases at J, with 15 bases between the two ends. CDR1 is SEHNR, CDR2 FQNEAQ, per germline (reference sequence). The CDR3 consists of 15 residues. The CDR3 loop is CASSQARVLTDTQYF. In DNA, the CDR3 is TGTGCCAGCAGCCAAGCCAGGGTTCTAACAGATACGCAGTATTTT. The complete variable domain, with remaining parts taken from reference TRBV7-9 and TRBJ2-3, reads DTGVSQNPRHKITKRGQNVTFRCDPISEHNRLYWYRQTLGQGPEFLTYFQNEAQLEKSRLLSDRFSAERPKGSFSTLEIQRTEQGDSAMYLCASSQARVLTDTQYFGPGTRLTVL.

The chain recombines TRBV7-8 with TRBJ2-3; weak D call: TRBD2 (5 bases). CDR1 and CDR2 (germline): SGHVS, FQNEAQ. This CDR3 contains 12 residues. Trimming shortened V by 4 bases and J by 8 bases, and 10 bases separated the two germline ends. The CDR3 nucleotides read TGTGCCAGCAGCTACGTAAGCGGTACGCAGTATTTT. Translating it yields CASSYVSGTQYF. The full variable domain, in which reference TRBV7-8 and TRBJ2-3 provide the parts outside the CDR3, is GAGVSQSPRYKVAKRGQDVALRCDPISGHVSLFWYQQALGQGPEFLTYFQNEAQLDKSGLPSDRFFAERPEGSVSTLKIQRTQQEDSAVYLCASSYVSGTQYFGPGTRLTVL.

This clone was recorded once. The CDR3 DNA sequence: TGCAGCGTTGAGGCTAGCGGGGGGGCCCCCCCAGATACGCAGTATTTT. It translates to CSVEASGGAPPDTQYF. This chain links TRBV29-1 with TRBJ2-3, with 12 nucleotides matching TRBD2. The CDR3 covers 16 residues. Germline trimming cut 3 bases from V and 4 bases from J; bases unmatched to any gene: 8. Germline V gives CDR1 SQVTM, CDR2 ANQGSEA.

The chain recombines TRBV25-1 with TRBJ2-3, with no clear D. The V and J ends lost 6 bases and 3 bases respectively, with 22 bases between them. CDR1 is MGHDK, CDR2 SYGVNS, per germline. This CDR3 contains 17 residues. CDR3 sequence: CASSPPRQTYGTDTQYF. The CDR3 coding sequence is TGTGCCAGCAGCCCCCCGCGGCAGACCTATGGTACAGATACGCAGTATTTT.

This chain joins TRBV27 and TRBJ1-3; no firm D call. This CDR3 is 16 amino acids long. CDR1 is MNHEY and CDR2 is SMNVEV in the germline V gene (reference sequence). V was cut by 2 bases and J by 0 bases, with 11 bases left in between. The CDR3 loop is CASSLEGPLSGNTIYF. In DNA, the CDR3 is TGTGCCAGCAGTTTAGAGGGCCCACTCTCTGGAAACACCATATATTTT.